The 20 T cell receptor beta chains given below trace back to one sample, sequenced in a study of T-cell memory formation after mild COVID-19. TCRdb passed the 5' RACE reads through MiXCR, listing each CDR3 protein once. The table has around 140,000 distinct CDR3 sequences, about 23% seen once. The material sequenced was PBMCs or a T cell subset sorted from them (not recorded which). Receptor source: an adult woman who had mild COVID-19 (a few samples of this study predate the infection). Cell type and time point are not known.

The chain has TRBV9 and TRBJ1-4; D call uncertain. The V end was cut by 0 bases, the J end by 5 bases, with 11 bases between. Germline values: CDR1 SGDLS, CDR2 YYNGEE. The CDR3 length is 15 residues. CDR3 sequence (DNA): TGTGCCAGCAGCGTAGGTGGCAGGTTAAATGAAAAACTGTTTTTT. Translating it yields CASSVGGRLNEKLFF. Full variable domain (outside the CDR3, taken from reference TRBV9 and TRBJ1-4): DSGVTQTPKHLITATGQRVTLRCSPRSGDLSVYWYQQSLDQGLQFLIQYYNGEERAKGNILERFSAQQFPDLHSELNLSSLELGDSALYFCASSVGGRLNEKLFFGSGTQLSVL.

The chain employs TRBV12-3 or TRBV12-4 and TRBJ1-1; D not resolved. This CDR3 comprises 12 residues. V lost 1 base to trimming and J lost 9 bases, with 9 bases between them. The CDR3 DNA follows: TGTGCCAGCAGTTTAGAAAGGTTTCAAGCTTTCTTT. Amino acid sequence: CASSLERFQAFF.

This chain joins TRBV11-3 and TRBJ2-3; D tentatively reads TRBD1 or TRBD2 (5 bases each). The germline gives CDR1 SGHNT, CDR2 YENEEA. The CDR3 runs 16 residues. The germline V and J ends were trimmed by 3 bases and 5 bases, with 18 bases remaining between them. CDR3 loop: CASSFRTHEGGDTQYF. CDR3 nucleotide sequence: TGTGCCAGCAGCTTTAGGACACATGAGGGTGGAGATACGCAGTATTTT.

J is TRBJ1-2 and V is TRBV12-3 or TRBV12-4, with 11 positions matching TRBD1. The CDR3 consists of 15 residues. The V gene end was trimmed by 8 bases and the J gene end by 13 bases; junction bases not matched to a gene: 18. CDR3 coding DNA: TGTGCCAGCCGGCCCTCGGGACAGGGGGTCGTGCGGTCCACCTTC. This sequence encodes CASRPSGQGVVRSTF.

The chain is built from TRBV2 and TRBJ1-2, with a tentative D call TRBD1 (6 bases). The CDR3 consists of 14 residues. Germline CDR1 SNHLY, CDR2 FYNNEI. V lost 3 bases to trimming and J lost 5 bases, with 13 bases between them. The CDR3, as DNA: TGTGCCAGCAGTGATGGACAGACCATTTATGGCTACACCTTC. Translated, it gives CASSDGQTIYGYTF.

The gene calls are TRBV6-5 and TRBJ2-7; D may be TRBD1 or TRBD2 (5 bases each). Trimming removed 6 bases from V and 0 bases from J, with 15 bases in between. Germline CDR1 and CDR2: MNHEY and SVGAGI. There are 15 residues in the CDR3. CDR3 in amino acids: CASSPGPSSSYEQYF. The DNA for the CDR3 is TGTGCCAGCAGCCCGGGACCGTCAAGCTCCTACGAGCAGTACTTC.

V and J are TRBV29-1 and TRBJ2-7, with D uncertain. The germline CDR1 and CDR2 sequences are SQVTM and ANQGSEA. There are 14 residues in the CDR3. Between the trimmed V and J ends, which lost 7 bases and 0 bases, there was a span of 16 bases. CDR3 region: CSAIGSRSSYEQYF. The CDR3 coding sequence is TGCAGCGCCATAGGTTCCCGAAGCTCCTACGAGCAGTACTTC.

The chain recombines TRBV7-2 with TRBJ1-2; weak D call: TRBD1 (5 bases). The V gene lost 1 base and the J gene lost 2 bases, with 14 bases spanning the gap. The germline gives CDR1 SGHTA, CDR2 FQGNSA. The CDR3 extends over 16 amino acids. CDR3: CASSLVSGIPNYGYTF. The CDR3 nucleotides are TGTGCCAGCAGCTTAGTCTCAGGGATCCCAAACTATGGCTACACCTTC.

The genes are TRBV7-9 and TRBJ2-7; D is undetermined. The V and J ends lost 5 bases and 2 bases respectively, with 13 bases between them. The CDR3 is made up of 14 amino acids. From germline, CDR1 is SEHNR and CDR2 FQNEAQ (reference sequence). In DNA form, the CDR3 reads TGTGCCAGCAGCCCCGCCCCTGGAACCTACGAGCAGTACTTC. It yields the protein CASSPAPGTYEQYF.

A few counts support this clonotype. J is TRBJ2-7 and V is TRBV7-9; D uncertain. CDR1 is SEHNR, CDR2 FQNEAQ, per germline (reference sequence). Trimming shortened V by 5 bases and J by 6 bases, and 14 bases separated the two germline ends. CDR3 size: 13 residues. CDR3 bases: TGTGCCAGCAGCCTCCCATCGGGCGTCGAGCAGTACTTC. Encoded protein: CASSLPSGVEQYF.

This clonotype has more than one count but fewer than ten. The DNA of the CDR3 is TGCAGTGCTAGCGCGGGACAGTCCTACGAGCAGTACTTC. Protein sequence: CSASAGQSYEQYF. The chain combines TRBV20-1 with TRBJ2-7; TRBD1 might be the D (7 bases). The CDR3 loop spans 13 amino acids. The germline V gene encodes CDR1 DFQATT and CDR2 SNEGSKA (reference sequence). Trimming removed 3 bases at V and 1 base at J, with 10 bases between.

The CDR3 DNA sequence: TGTGCCAGCAGCTTATACAGCGGGGACTACGAGCAGTACTTC. This translates into CASSLYSGDYEQYF. The chain combines TRBV7-3 with TRBJ2-7, with 7 positions matching TRBD2. V trimming: 2 bases; J trimming: 3 bases; junction bases outside the gene matches: 4. This CDR3 comprises 14 residues. The germline V gene encodes CDR1 SGHTA and CDR2 FQGTGA. The full variable domain, completed using reference TRBV7-3 and TRBJ2-7, is GAGVSQTPSNKVTEKGKYVELRCDPISGHTALYWYRQSLGQGPEFLIYFQGTGAADDSGLPNDRFFAVRPEGSVSTLKIQRTERGDSAVYLCASSLYSGDYEQYFGPGTRLTVT.

This clonotype appeared a few times. This chain joins TRBV7-2 and TRBJ2-1; D unresolved. The germline V gene encodes CDR1 SGHTA and CDR2 FQGNSA. The CDR3 sequence is 11 residues long. Trimming took 2 bases from V and 8 from J, leaving 4 bases between them. The CDR3 is CASSLLHEQFF. The DNA for the CDR3 is TGTGCCAGCAGCTTATTGCATGAGCAGTTCTTC.

This clonotype was counted a few times. The chain carries TRBV7-7 and TRBJ2-1; 8 bases are shared with TRBD2. This CDR3 is 15 amino acids long. The germline V gene has CDR1 SSHAT and CDR2 FNYEAQ (reference sequence). Trimming removed 7 bases from V and 5 bases from J; junction bases left unmatched: 10. The CDR3 is CASTREAGGDNEQFF. The CDR3 nucleotides are TGTGCCAGCACCCGGGAGGCGGGGGGAGACAATGAGCAGTTCTTC.

This chain joins TRBV9 and TRBJ2-7; D gene ambiguous. The CDR3 spans 14 residues. The germline V gene has CDR1 SGDLS and CDR2 YYNGEE. The V gene lost 4 bases and the J gene lost 5 bases, with 16 bases spanning the gap. The DNA of the CDR3 is TGTGCCAGCAGCCCCCTTTCGACCGCACACGAGCAGTACTTC. Translating it yields CASSPLSTAHEQYF.

The V gene is TRBV9, the J gene TRBJ2-7, with a tentative D call TRBD1 (6 bases). V was pared by 3 bases and J by 5 bases, with 12 bases between. The CDR3 totals 13 residues. Germline V gives CDR1 SGDLS, CDR2 YYNGEE. The CDR3 DNA reads as TGTGCCAGCAGCGCAAACAGGGTAGACGAGCAGTACTTC. Amino acid sequence: CASSANRVDEQYF.

The rearrangement joins TRBV3-1 to TRBJ2-5; D is unresolved. V shed 5 bases and J shed 4 bases, with 8 bases lying between them. The germline V gene has CDR1 LGHDT and CDR2 YNNKEL (reference sequence). This CDR3 spans 12 amino acids. In nucleotides, the CDR3 is TGTGCCAGCAGCTCATGGGGAGAGACCCAGTACTTC. Its protein is CASSSWGETQYF.

The chain employs TRBV20-1 and TRBJ2-3; 9 bases match TRBD2. The CDR3 has 16 residues. Germline V gene data show CDR1 as DFQATT and CDR2 as SNEGSKA (reference sequence). Trimming cost V 2 bases and J 2 bases; bases outside gene matches: 8. CDR3 nucleotides: TGCAGTGCTAGACACCCTCTAGCGGGGCCCACAGATACGCAGTATTTT. Protein: CSARHPLAGPTDTQYF.

This clonotype was detected only once. The J gene is TRBJ2-1, the V gene TRBV6-5; 12 bases align to TRBD1. With 5 bases clipped from V and 8 bases from J, the junction kept 4 bases outside the gene matches. Germline assignment: CDR1 MNHEY and CDR2 SVGAGI. CDR3 length: 14 amino acids. In DNA form, the CDR3 reads TGTGCCAGCAGTCCGGGACAGGGGGCTTATGAGCAGTTCTTC. It specifies CASSPGQGAYEQFF.

The rearrangement links TRBV5-1 to TRBJ2-7; 8 bases align to TRBD1. CDR3 size: 15 residues. V was clipped by 3 bases and J by 0 bases; unmatched bases: 5. Germline CDR1 and CDR2: SGHRS and YFSETQ. The CDR3 spells CASSSSGTGSYEQYF. The CDR3 DNA follows: TGCGCCAGCAGCTCCTCCGGGACAGGCTCCTACGAGCAGTACTTC.